One sample yielded the 9 T cell receptor beta chains listed below, sequenced in a study of response to subunit inactivated influenza vaccine. TCRdb processed the RT-PCR reads anew with MiXCR; each CDR3 protein has one entry. This sample has 500,000 to 600,000 distinct CDR3 sequences, with 10% to 15% found just once. Sequenced here: PBMCs from blood, sampled roughly 45 days after vaccination. These receptor sequences come from a man aged 50-59 years who received an inactivated influenza vaccine.

This clonotype was detected a few times. The CDR3 loop reads CASSLAFRGRGADTQYF. The CDR3 DNA reads as TGTGCCAGCAGCTTAGCCTTCAGGGGGCGGGGGGCAGATACGCAGTATTTT. J is TRBJ2-3 and V is TRBV7-9; tentatively, D is TRBD1 or TRBD2 (8 bases each). V shed 0 bases and J shed 4 bases, with 17 bases lying between them. The CDR3 runs to 17 residues. Germline V gene data show CDR1 as SEHNR and CDR2 as FQNEAQ (reference sequence). The variable domain in full, completed from reference TRBV7-9 and TRBJ2-3, reads DTGVSQNPRHKITKRGQNVTFRCDPISEHNRLYWYRQTLGQGPEFLTYFQNEAQLEKSRLLSDRFSAERPKGSFSTLEIQRTEQGDSAMYLCASSLAFRGRGADTQYFGPGTRLTVL.

This clonotype occurred a few times. This rearrangement joins TRBV29-1 to TRBJ2-7, with D perhaps matching TRBD1 (5 bases). The CDR3 extends over 13 amino acids. Per germline, CDR1 SQVTM and CDR2 ANQGSEA. The V end was cut by 4 bases, the J end by 0 bases, with 10 bases between. CDR3 coding DNA: TGCAGCGTTGTATTAGGGGCCTCCTACGAGCAGTACTTC. Translation: CSVVLGASYEQYF.

In this sample, this clonotype turned up a few times. The chain carries TRBV7-8 and TRBJ1-4; D gene uncertain. The CDR3 runs 10 residues. CDR1 and CDR2 from the germline V gene are SGHVS and FQNEAQ. The CDR3: CGETNEKLFF. CDR3 DNA: TGTGGGGAGACTAATGAAAAACTGTTTTTT.

This clonotype was found a few times. The rearrangement uses TRBV28 and TRBJ2-7, with D unclear. This CDR3 is built from 12 residues. V lost 7 bases and J 2 bases, leaving 9 bases between the germline ends. Germline V gene lookup returns CDR1 MDHEN and CDR2 SYDVKM. This CDR3 is CASMEGTYEQYF. CDR3 bases: TGTGCCAGCATGGAAGGGACCTACGAGCAGTACTTC.

The chain carries TRBV7-9 and TRBJ2-5, with 9 bases matching TRBD1. The trim removed 4 bases at V and 5 bases at J, leaving 14 bases unmatched. This CDR3 comprises 17 residues. Looked up from germline, CDR1 is SEHNR and CDR2 is FQNEAQ (reference sequence). The CDR3: CASSSSLGDRVRETQYF. CDR3 DNA: TGTGCCAGCAGCTCATCCCTGGGGGACAGGGTTCGGGAGACCCAGTACTTC.

The chain joins TRBV12-3 or TRBV12-4 to TRBJ2-3; 10 bases match TRBD2. This CDR3 region has 15 residues. Trimming cost V 3 bases and J 2 bases; bases outside gene matches: 2. CDR3 sequence reads: CASSFTSGDTDTQYF. The CDR3 DNA sequence: TGTGCCAGCAGTTTTACTAGCGGGGACACAGATACGCAGTATTTT.

In its sample, this clonotype was seen a few times. This chain links TRBV5-1 with TRBJ2-7; 8 nucleotides line up with TRBD1. The germline V gene has CDR1 SGHRS and CDR2 YFSETQ. V shed 0 bases, J shed 3 bases, and the junction held 2 bases outside the gene matches. The CDR3 loop spans 14 amino acids. The CDR3 DNA follows: TGCGCCAGCAGCTTGGGACAGGGGTACTACGAGCAGTACTTC. The encoded protein is CASSLGQGYYEQYF.

In this sample, this clonotype turned up a few times. The chain carries TRBV5-1 and TRBJ1-6, with 7 bases identical to TRBD1. J gave up 9 bases and V 4 bases, and 7 bases lay outside the gene matches. Germline lookup yields CDR1 SGHRS and CDR2 YFSETQ. The CDR3 is 14 amino acids. The CDR3 region is CASSTGQRSSPLHF. The CDR3, as DNA: TGCGCCAGCAGCACGGGACAGAGGAGTTCACCCCTCCACTTT. The whole variable domain, remainder taken from reference TRBV5-1 and TRBJ1-6, is KAGVTQTPRYLIKTRGQQVTLSCSPISGHRSVSWYQQTPGQGLQFLFEYFSETQRNKGNFPGRFSGRQFSNSRSEMNVSTLELGDSALYLCASSTGQRSSPLHFGNGTRLTVT.

J is TRBJ1-6 and V is TRBV28; D ambiguous. This CDR3 has 15 residues. V gave up 3 bases and J gave up 3 bases, with 9 bases separating them. Germline V gene lookup returns CDR1 MDHEN and CDR2 SYDVKM. CDR3 region: CASSFTGRYNSPLHF. CDR3 nucleotide sequence: TGTGCCAGCAGTTTTACCGGGCGCTATAATTCACCCCTCCACTTT. The complete variable domain, with remaining parts taken from reference TRBV28 and TRBJ1-6, reads DVKVTQSSRYLVKRTGEKVFLECVQDMDHENMFWYRQDPGLGLRLIYFSYDVKMKEKGDIPEGYSVSREKKERFSLILESASTNQTSMYLCASSFTGRYNSPLHFGNGTRLTVT.